This TCR beta chain was sequenced during a study of blood T cell repertoires in COVID-19. Study information: The samples span acute and convalescent COVID-19 from the United States, Italy and Spain.

Concerning this clone itself: This same CDR3 is encoded by further DNA sequences in the sample.

Original methodology: Nucleated cell counts were estimated from reference gene primer amplification. Measured with immunoSEQ multiplex PCR; TCRdb has only the in-frame clones, and not every one. V and J calls and clone size follow that table, whereas D and trimming were derived from the DNA. The sample holds approximately 280,000 clones, roughly 86% seen once. With 1 base removed from V and 4 bases from J, the gap between germline ends came to 7 bases. This CDR3 is 13 amino acids long. This TCR was recovered from a man younger than 35 with active or convalescent COVID-19. Specimen: peripheral blood. The rearrangement joins TRBV12-3 or TRBV12-4 to TRBJ1-1, with no clear D. CDR3 in amino acids: CASSLGAGTEAFF. The CDR3 DNA reads TGTGCCAGCAGTTTAGGGGCGGGCACTGAAGCTTTCTTT.